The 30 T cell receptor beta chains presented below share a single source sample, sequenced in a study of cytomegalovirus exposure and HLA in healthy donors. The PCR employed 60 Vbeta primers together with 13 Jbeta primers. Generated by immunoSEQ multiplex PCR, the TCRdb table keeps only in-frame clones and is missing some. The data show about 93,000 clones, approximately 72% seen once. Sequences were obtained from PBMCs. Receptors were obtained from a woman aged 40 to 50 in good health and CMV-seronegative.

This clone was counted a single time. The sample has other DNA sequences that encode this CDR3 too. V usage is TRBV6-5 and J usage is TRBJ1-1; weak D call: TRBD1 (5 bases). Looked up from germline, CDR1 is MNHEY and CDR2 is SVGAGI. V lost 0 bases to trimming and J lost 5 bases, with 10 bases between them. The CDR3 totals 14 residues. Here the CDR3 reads CASSYSGGGTEAFF. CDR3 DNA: TGTGCCAGCAGTTACTCGGGGGGGGGAACTGAAGCTTTCTTT.

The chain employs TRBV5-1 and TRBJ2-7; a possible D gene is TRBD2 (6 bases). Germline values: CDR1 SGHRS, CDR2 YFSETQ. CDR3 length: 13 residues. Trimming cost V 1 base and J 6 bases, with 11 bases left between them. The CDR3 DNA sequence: TGCGCCAGCAGCTTGTCGGGGACTCCCGAGCAGTACTTC. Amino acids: CASSLSGTPEQYF. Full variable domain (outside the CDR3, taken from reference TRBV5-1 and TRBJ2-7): KAGVTQTPRYLIKTRGQQVTLSCSPISGHRSVSWYQQTPGQGLQFLFEYFSETQRNKGNFPGRFSGRQFSNSRSEMNVSTLELGDSALYLCASSLSGTPEQYFGPGTRLTVT.

The DNA for the CDR3 is TGTGCCACCAGCCCGGGGGGGGGCGAGCAGTACTTC. It yields the protein CATSPGGGEQYF. The chain recombines TRBV15 with TRBJ2-7, with 8 nucleotides matching TRBD2. V trimming: 5 bases; J trimming: 6 bases; junction bases outside the gene matches: 3. CDR3 length: 12 amino acids. Per the germline V gene, CDR1 is LNHNV and CDR2 is YYDKDF (reference sequence).

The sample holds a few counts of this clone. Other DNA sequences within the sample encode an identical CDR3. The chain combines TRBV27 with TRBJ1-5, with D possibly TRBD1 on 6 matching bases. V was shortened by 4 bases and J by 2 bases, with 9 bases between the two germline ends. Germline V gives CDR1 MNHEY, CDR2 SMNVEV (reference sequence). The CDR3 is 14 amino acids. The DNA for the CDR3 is TGTGCCAGCAGTTACAGGGACGGCAATCAGCCCCAGCATTTT. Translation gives CASSYRDGNQPQHF.

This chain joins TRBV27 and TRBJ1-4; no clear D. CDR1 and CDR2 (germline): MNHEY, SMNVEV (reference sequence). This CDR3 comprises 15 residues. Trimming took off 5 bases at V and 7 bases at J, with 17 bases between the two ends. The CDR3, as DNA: TGTGCCAGCAGTCCCGGATACACTACTGGTGAAAAACTGTTTTTT. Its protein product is CASSPGYTTGEKLFF.

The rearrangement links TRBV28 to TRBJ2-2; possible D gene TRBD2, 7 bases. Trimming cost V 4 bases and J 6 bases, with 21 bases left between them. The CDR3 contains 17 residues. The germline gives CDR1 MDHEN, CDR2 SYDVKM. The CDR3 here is CASSYDGGAPESGELFF. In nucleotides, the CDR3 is TGTGCCAGCAGTTATGATGGGGGGGCGCCTGAGTCCGGGGAGCTGTTTTTT.

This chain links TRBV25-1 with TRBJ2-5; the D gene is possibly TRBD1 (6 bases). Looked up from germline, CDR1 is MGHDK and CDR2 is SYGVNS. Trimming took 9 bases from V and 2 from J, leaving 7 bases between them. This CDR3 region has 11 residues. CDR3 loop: CASTGQETQYF. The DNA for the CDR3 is TGTGCCAGTACAGGGCAAGAGACCCAGTACTTC. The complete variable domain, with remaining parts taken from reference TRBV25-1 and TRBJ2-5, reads EADIYQTPRYLVIGTGKKITLECSQTMGHDKMYWYQQDPGMELHLIHYSYGVNSTEKGDLSSESTVSRIRTEHFPLTLESARPSHTSQYLCASTGQETQYFGPGTRLLVL.

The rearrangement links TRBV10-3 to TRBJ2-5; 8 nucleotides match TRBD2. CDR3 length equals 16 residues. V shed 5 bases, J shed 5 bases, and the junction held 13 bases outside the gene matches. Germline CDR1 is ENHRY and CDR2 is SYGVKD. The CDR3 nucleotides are TGTGCCATCAGTCAGGGGAGAGGAGCGGGAGCGGAGACCCAGTACTTC. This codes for CAISQGRGAGAETQYF.

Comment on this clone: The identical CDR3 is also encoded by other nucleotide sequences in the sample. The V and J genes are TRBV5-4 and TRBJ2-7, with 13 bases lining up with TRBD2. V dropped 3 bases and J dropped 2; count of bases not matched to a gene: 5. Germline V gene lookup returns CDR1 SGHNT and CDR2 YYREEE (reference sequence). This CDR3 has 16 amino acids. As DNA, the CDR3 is TGTGCCAGCAGCTCCCCCACTAGCGGGAGGGCCTACGAGCAGTACTTC. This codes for CASSSPTSGRAYEQYF.

The CDR3 sequence: CASSLEQVNTEAFF. The CDR3 DNA is TGCGCCAGCAGCCTGGAGCAAGTGAACACTGAAGCTTTCTTT. The chain combines TRBV4-1 with TRBJ1-1; D is unresolved. V was shortened by 4 bases and J by 0 bases, with 9 bases between the two germline ends. This CDR3 comprises 14 residues. Germline CDR1 is MGHRA and CDR2 is YSYEKL.

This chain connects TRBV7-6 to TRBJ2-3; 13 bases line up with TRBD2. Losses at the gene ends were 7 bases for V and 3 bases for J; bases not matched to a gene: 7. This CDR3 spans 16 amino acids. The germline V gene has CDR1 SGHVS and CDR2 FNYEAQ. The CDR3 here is CASTLLAGGRTDTQYF. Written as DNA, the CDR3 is TGTGCCAGCACTTTACTAGCGGGAGGGAGAACAGATACGCAGTATTTT.

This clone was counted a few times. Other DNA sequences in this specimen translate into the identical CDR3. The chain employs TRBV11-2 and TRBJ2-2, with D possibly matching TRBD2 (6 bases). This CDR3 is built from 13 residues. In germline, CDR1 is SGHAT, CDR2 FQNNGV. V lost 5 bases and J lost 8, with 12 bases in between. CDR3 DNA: TGTGCCAGCAGCCCCGGGAGAACTGGGGAGCTGTTTTTT. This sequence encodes CASSPGRTGELFF.

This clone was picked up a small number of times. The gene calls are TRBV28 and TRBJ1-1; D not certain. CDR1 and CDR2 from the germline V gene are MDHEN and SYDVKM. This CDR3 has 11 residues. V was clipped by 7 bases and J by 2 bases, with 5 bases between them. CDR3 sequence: CASTVNTEAFF. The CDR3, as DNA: TGTGCCAGCACCGTAAACACTGAAGCTTTCTTT.

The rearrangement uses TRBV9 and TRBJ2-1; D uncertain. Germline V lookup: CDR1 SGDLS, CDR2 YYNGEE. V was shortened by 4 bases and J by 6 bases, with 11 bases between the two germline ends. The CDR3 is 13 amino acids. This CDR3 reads CASSPPPFNEQFF. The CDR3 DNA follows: TGTGCCAGCAGCCCCCCTCCCTTCAATGAGCAGTTCTTC.

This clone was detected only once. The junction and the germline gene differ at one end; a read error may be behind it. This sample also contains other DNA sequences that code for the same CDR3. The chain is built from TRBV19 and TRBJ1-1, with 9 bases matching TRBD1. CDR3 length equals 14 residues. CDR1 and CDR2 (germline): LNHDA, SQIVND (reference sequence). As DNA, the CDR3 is TGTGCCAGTAGTATTACCGGGACAGGGTCTGAGGCTTTCTTT. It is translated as CASSITGTGSEAFF.

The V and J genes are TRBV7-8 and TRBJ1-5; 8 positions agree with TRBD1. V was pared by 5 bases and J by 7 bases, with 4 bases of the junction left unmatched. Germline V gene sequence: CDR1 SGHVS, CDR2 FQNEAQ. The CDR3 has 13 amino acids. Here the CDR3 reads CASSRTGRQPQHF. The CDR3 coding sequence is TGTGCCAGCAGCCGGACAGGGAGGCAGCCCCAGCATTTT.

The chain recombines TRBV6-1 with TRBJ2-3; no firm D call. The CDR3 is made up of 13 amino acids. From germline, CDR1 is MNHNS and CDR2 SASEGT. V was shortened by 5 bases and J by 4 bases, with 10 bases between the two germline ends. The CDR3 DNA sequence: TGTGCCAGCAGTCGAGACTTGGCAGATACGCAGTATTTT. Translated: CASSRDLADTQYF.

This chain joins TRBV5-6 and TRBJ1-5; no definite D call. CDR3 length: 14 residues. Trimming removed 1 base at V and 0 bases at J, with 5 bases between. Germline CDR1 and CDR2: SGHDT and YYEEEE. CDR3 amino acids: CASSLTLSNQPQHF. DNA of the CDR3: TGTGCCAGCAGCTTGACTCTTAGCAATCAGCCCCAGCATTTT.

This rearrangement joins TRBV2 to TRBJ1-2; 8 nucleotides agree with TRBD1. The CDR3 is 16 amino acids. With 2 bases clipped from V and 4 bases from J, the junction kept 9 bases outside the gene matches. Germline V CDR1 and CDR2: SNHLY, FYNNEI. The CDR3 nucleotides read TGTGCCAGCAGTGAATACCCCGGACAGGGATCCTATGGCTACACCTTC. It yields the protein CASSEYPGQGSYGYTF.

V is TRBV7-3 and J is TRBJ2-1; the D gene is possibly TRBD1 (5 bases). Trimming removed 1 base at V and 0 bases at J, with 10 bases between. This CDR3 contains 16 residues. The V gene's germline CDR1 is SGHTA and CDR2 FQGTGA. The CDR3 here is CASSLNRQPSYNEQFF. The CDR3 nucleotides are TGTGCCAGCAGCTTAAACCGACAGCCCTCCTACAATGAGCAGTTCTTC.

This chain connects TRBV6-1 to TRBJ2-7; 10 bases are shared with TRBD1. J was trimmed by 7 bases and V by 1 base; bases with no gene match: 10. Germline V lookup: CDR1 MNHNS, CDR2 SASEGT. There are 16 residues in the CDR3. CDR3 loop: CASSEEGGTGVEEQYF. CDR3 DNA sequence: TGTGCCAGCAGTGAAGAAGGTGGGACAGGGGTGGAAGAGCAGTACTTC.

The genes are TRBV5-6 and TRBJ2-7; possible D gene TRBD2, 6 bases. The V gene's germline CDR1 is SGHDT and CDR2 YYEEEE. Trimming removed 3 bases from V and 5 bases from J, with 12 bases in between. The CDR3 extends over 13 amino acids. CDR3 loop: CASSSIRGDEQYF. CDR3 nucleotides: TGTGCCAGCAGCTCGATCCGCGGGGACGAGCAGTACTTC.

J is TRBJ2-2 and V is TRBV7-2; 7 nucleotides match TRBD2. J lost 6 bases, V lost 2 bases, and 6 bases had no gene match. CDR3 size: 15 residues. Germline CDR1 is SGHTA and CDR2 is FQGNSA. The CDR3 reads CTSSLRGGSPGELFF. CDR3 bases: TGTACCAGCAGCTTACGTGGCGGGAGCCCCGGGGAGCTGTTTTTT. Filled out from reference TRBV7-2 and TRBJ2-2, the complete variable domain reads GAGVSQSPSNKVTEKGKDVELRCDPISGHTALYWYRQSLGQGLEFLIYFQGNSAPDKSGLPSDRFSAERTGGSVSTLTIQRTQQEDSAVYLCTSSLRGGSPGELFFGEGSRLTVL.

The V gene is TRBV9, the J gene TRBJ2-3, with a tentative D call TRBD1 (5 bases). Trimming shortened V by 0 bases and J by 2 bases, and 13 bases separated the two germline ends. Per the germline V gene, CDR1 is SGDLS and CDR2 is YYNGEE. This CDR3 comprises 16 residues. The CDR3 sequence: CASSVEAGLITDTQYF. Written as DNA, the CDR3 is TGTGCCAGCAGCGTAGAGGCAGGGCTAATCACAGATACGCAGTATTTT.

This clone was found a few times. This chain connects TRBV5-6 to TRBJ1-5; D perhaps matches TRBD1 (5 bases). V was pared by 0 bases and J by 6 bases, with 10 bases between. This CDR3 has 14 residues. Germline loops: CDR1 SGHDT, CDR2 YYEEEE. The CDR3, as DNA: TGTGCCAGCAGCTTGGACGGGGGGAGTCAGCCCCAGCATTTT. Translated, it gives CASSLDGGSQPQHF.

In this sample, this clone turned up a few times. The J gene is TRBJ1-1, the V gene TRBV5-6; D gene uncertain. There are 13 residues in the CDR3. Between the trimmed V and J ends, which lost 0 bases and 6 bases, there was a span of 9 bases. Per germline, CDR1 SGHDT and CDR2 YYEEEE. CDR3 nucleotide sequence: TGTGCCAGCAGCTTGGGCCCGGGTCCTGAAGCTTTCTTT. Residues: CASSLGPGPEAFF.

The CDR3 spells CASSLKGKGYTF. The CDR3, as DNA: TGTGCCAGCAGTTTAAAGGGGAAGGGCTACACCTTC. V and J are TRBV27 and TRBJ1-2, with D perhaps matching TRBD1 (5 bases). The V gene lost 2 bases and the J gene lost 8 bases, with 9 bases spanning the gap. Germline assignment: CDR1 MNHEY and CDR2 SMNVEV (reference sequence). The CDR3 consists of 12 residues.

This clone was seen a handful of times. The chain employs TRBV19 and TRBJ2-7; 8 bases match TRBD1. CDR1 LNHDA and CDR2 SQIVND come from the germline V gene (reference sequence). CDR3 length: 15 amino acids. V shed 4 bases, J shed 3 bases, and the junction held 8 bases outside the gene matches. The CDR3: CASSSSGGFYYEQYF. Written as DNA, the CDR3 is TGTGCCAGTAGTAGCTCAGGGGGCTTTTACTACGAGCAGTACTTC.

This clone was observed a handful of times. In DNA form, the CDR3 reads TGTGCCAGCAGTTTATCCCCTCATACGGGAGATACGCAGTATTTT. This translates into CASSLSPHTGDTQYF. The V call is TRBV27, the J call TRBJ2-3, with no clear D. CDR1 MNHEY and CDR2 SMNVEV come from the germline V gene (reference sequence). The V and J ends lost 0 bases and 5 bases respectively, with 12 bases between them. The CDR3 totals 15 residues.

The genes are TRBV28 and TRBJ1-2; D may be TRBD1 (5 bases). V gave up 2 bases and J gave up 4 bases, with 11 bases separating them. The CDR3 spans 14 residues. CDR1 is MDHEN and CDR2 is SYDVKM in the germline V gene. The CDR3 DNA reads TGTGCCAGCAGTTTAGGACAACTGGCCTATGGCTACACCTTC. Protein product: CASSLGQLAYGYTF.